Each of the 27 T cell receptor beta chains below was sequenced from the same sample in a study of blood T cell repertoires in COVID-19. The data were produced by immunoSEQ multiplex PCR, yet TCRdb's version contains in-frame clones alone and is incomplete. Among roughly 64,000 clones listed, 70% to 90% were seen once. What was sequenced was peripheral blood. Receptors originate from a man aged 50-60 years with active COVID-19.

This chain connects TRBV6-5 to TRBJ2-5; TRBD1 aligns across 8 bases. CDR3 length equals 13 residues. The V gene's germline CDR1 is MNHEY and CDR2 SVGAGI. J lost 3 bases, V lost 6 bases, and 3 bases had no gene match. CDR3 sequence (DNA): TGTGCCAGCAGGACAGGGGTTGAAGAGACCCAGTACTTC. As protein: CASRTGVEETQYF.

The V and J genes are TRBV28 and TRBJ1-3; maybe TRBD1 (5 bases). The germline CDR1 and CDR2 sequences are MDHEN and SYDVKM. V was cut by 1 base and J by 4 bases, with 17 bases left in between. This CDR3 has 17 amino acids. The CDR3 sequence: CASSLYTGGGYGNTIYF. CDR3 DNA sequence: TGTGCCAGCAGTTTATACACCGGGGGGGGTTACGGAAACACCATATATTTT.

This clone was seen once. The chain carries TRBV5-4 and TRBJ2-7, with 8 positions matching TRBD1. V shed 4 bases, J shed 6 bases, and the junction held 9 bases outside the gene matches. CDR1 and CDR2 (germline): SGHNT, YYREEE (reference sequence). The CDR3 contains 14 residues. CDR3 DNA: TGTGCCAGCAGCGCGGACAGGGCAGATCTCGAGCAGTACTTC. Translated: CASSADRADLEQYF.

The CDR3 DNA reads as TGTGCCAGCAGTGCCGGGACAGGGGTGGACAATGAGCAGTTCTTC. Encoded protein: CASSAGTGVDNEQFF. The rearrangement links TRBV6-6 to TRBJ2-1, with 10 bases aligning to TRBD1. The CDR3 has 15 residues. Germline assignment: CDR1 MNHNY and CDR2 SVGAGI (reference sequence). V shed 5 bases and J 5 bases; nucleotides not matched to a gene: 6.

The chain links TRBV13 to TRBJ2-7, with 9 bases aligning to TRBD1. The junction had 8 bases not matched to a gene; V was cut back by 4 bases and J by 1 base. CDR1 is PRHDT, CDR2 FYEKMQ, per germline (reference sequence). This CDR3 contains 16 residues. The CDR3 sequence: CASSSFRTGVSYEQYF. CDR3 nucleotides: TGTGCCAGCAGCTCGTTCAGGACAGGGGTGTCCTACGAGCAGTACTTC. Supplemented by reference TRBV13 and TRBJ2-7, the full variable domain reads AAGVIQSPRHLIKEKRETATLKCYPIPRHDTVYWYQQGPGQDPQFLISFYEKMQSDKGSIPDRFSAQQFSDYHSELNMSSLELGDSALYFCASSSFRTGVSYEQYFGPGTRLTVT.

This chain uses TRBV6-1 with TRBJ1-4, with TRBD1 matching 7 bases. V shed 1 base, J shed 7 bases, and the junction held 12 bases outside the gene matches. Germline V gives CDR1 MNHNS, CDR2 SASEGT. This CDR3 is built from 17 residues. This CDR3 is CASSEGRAQGMSEKLFF. DNA of the CDR3: TGTGCCAGCAGTGAAGGACGCGCACAGGGGATGAGTGAAAAACTGTTTTTT.

The gene calls are TRBV24-1 and TRBJ2-5; 14 bases line up with TRBD2. CDR1 and CDR2 (germline): KGHDR, SFDVKD. V lost 4 bases to trimming and J lost 2 bases; unmatched junction nucleotides: 5. The CDR3 loop spans 17 amino acids. The CDR3 sequence is CATSERTSGRTQETQYF. The CDR3 DNA follows: TGTGCCACCAGTGAGCGGACTAGCGGGAGGACACAAGAGACCCAGTACTTC.

The V gene is TRBV14, the J gene TRBJ2-2; tentative D call: TRBD2 (6 bases). Per germline, CDR1 SGHDN and CDR2 FVKESK. This CDR3 region has 16 residues. V lost 0 bases and J lost 4, with 12 bases in between. CDR3 in amino acids: CASSQEGGLFTGELFF. The CDR3 region has the DNA TGTGCCAGCAGCCAAGAAGGAGGACTATTCACCGGGGAGCTGTTTTTT.

This clone was picked up one time. This rearrangement joins TRBV11-3 to TRBJ2-5; 7 bases align to TRBD1. This CDR3 spans 16 amino acids. Germline V gene lookup returns CDR1 SGHNT and CDR2 YENEEA. J gave up 5 bases and V 5 bases, and 14 bases lay outside the gene matches. The CDR3 DNA follows: TGTGCCAGCAGCCCCGCGGGCAGGGGGTCAGCGGAGACCCAGTACTTC. Its translation is CASSPAGRGSAETQYF.

There are a few counts of this clone. This chain joins TRBV7-6 and TRBJ1-1; weak D call: TRBD1 (6 bases). Trimming cost V 5 bases and J 0 bases, with 7 bases left between them. This CDR3 comprises 13 residues. Germline-derived CDR1 and CDR2 are SGHVS and FNYEAQ. CDR3 protein: CASSHRVNTEAFF. In nucleotides, the CDR3 is TGTGCCAGCAGCCACAGGGTGAACACTGAAGCTTTCTTT.

The CDR3 DNA sequence: TGTGCCAGTAGTATAGGGGGGGGGACCTACGAGCAGTACTTC. It yields the protein CASSIGGGTYEQYF. V gene TRBV19 combines with J gene TRBJ2-7; 7 bases agree with TRBD2. From germline, CDR1 is LNHDA and CDR2 SQIVND (reference sequence). The CDR3 is 14 residues long. V lost 1 base, J lost 2 bases, and 2 bases stayed unmatched.

The chain employs TRBV7-9 and TRBJ2-4; TRBD2 is a possible D gene (6 bases). The V gene lost 11 bases and the J gene lost 9 bases, with 14 bases spanning the gap. Germline loops: CDR1 SEHNR, CDR2 FQNEAQ (reference sequence). The CDR3 covers 11 residues. CDR3: CAGSGDIIQYF. The DNA of the CDR3 is TGTGCCGGGTCGGGGGATATCATTCAGTACTTC.

This chain connects TRBV5-8 to TRBJ1-3; D uncertain. The germline gives CDR1 SGHTS, CDR2 YDEGEE. V was cut by 4 bases and J by 0 bases, with 14 bases left in between. The CDR3 loop spans 16 amino acids. CDR3 sequence (DNA): TGTGCCAGCAGCGAGCCGGGAACGACCTCTGGAAACACCATATATTTT. This translates into CASSEPGTTSGNTIYF.

The chain is built from TRBV19 and TRBJ2-5; tentative D call: TRBD1 (6 bases). This CDR3 is 14 amino acids long. Trimming removed 1 base at V and 5 bases at J, with 11 bases between. Germline V gene data show CDR1 as LNHDA and CDR2 as SQIVND (reference sequence). CDR3 amino acids: CASSIVWQGETQYF. The CDR3 region has the DNA TGTGCCAGTAGTATAGTTTGGCAGGGGGAGACCCAGTACTTC.

J is TRBJ1-5 and V is TRBV19; 10 bases align to TRBD1. This CDR3 has 16 residues. Losses at the gene ends were 4 bases for V and 3 bases for J; bases not matched to a gene: 6. CDR1 is LNHDA, CDR2 SQIVND, per germline (reference sequence). CDR3 sequence reads: CASSRGDRGSNQPQHF. DNA of the CDR3: TGTGCCAGTAGTAGGGGGGACAGGGGATCCAATCAGCCCCAGCATTTT.

This rearrangement joins TRBV7-2 to TRBJ2-1, with 8 bases lining up with TRBD2. CDR1 is SGHTA and CDR2 is FQGNSA in the germline V gene. V lost 0 bases and J lost 3; bases outside the gene matches: 10. The CDR3 length is 18 residues. CDR3 sequence reads: CASSLAGTPGGRYNEQFF. CDR3 sequence (DNA): TGTGCCAGCAGCTTAGCGGGGACCCCGGGAGGGCGCTACAATGAGCAGTTCTTC.

The chain has TRBV5-4 and TRBJ2-7; possibly TRBD2 for D (6 bases). Germline CDR1 is SGHNT and CDR2 is YYREEE (reference sequence). The CDR3 has 16 residues. Trimming cost V 0 bases and J 4 bases, with 17 bases left between them. The CDR3 DNA reads TGTGCCAGCAGCTTGGCCCAGGAGGGCCTTATGTACGAGCAGTACTTC. Translation: CASSLAQEGLMYEQYF.

J is TRBJ2-6 and V is TRBV7-9; perhaps TRBD1 as D (5 bases). Trimming removed 1 base from V and 4 bases from J, with 17 bases in between. The CDR3 is 18 amino acids. Germline CDR1 SEHNR, CDR2 FQNEAQ (reference sequence). CDR3 nucleotides: TGTGCCAGCAGCTTAGGAGCTCAGGGTGGATCCGGGGCCAACGTCCTGACTTTC. Translated: CASSLGAQGGSGANVLTF. Drawing the rest from reference TRBV7-9 and TRBJ2-6, the complete variable domain is DTGVSQNPRHKITKRGQNVTFRCDPISEHNRLYWYRQTLGQGPEFLTYFQNEAQLEKSRLLSDRFSAERPKGSFSTLEIQRTEQGDSAMYLCASSLGAQGGSGANVLTFGAGSRLTVL.

The chain uses TRBV7-9 and TRBJ1-1; D uncertain. V was cut by 1 base and J by 1 base, with 4 bases left in between. The germline gives CDR1 SEHNR, CDR2 FQNEAQ (reference sequence). This CDR3 is 13 amino acids long. In nucleotides, the CDR3 is TGTGCCAGCAGCTTAGGTCAGAACACTGAAGCTTTCTTT. Translation gives CASSLGQNTEAFF.

J is TRBJ2-1 and V is TRBV7-9; TRBD2 matches 14 bases. Germline V gene sequence: CDR1 SEHNR, CDR2 FQNEAQ (reference sequence). The V gene end was trimmed by 7 bases and the J gene end by 3 bases; junction bases not matched to a gene: 5. The CDR3 extends over 16 amino acids. The CDR3 is CASNGLAGGSYNEQFF. CDR3 nucleotides: TGTGCCAGCAACGGACTAGCGGGGGGCAGCTACAATGAGCAGTTCTTC.

Only one count was recorded for this clone. V usage is TRBV7-2 and J usage is TRBJ1-2; D remains ambiguous. Per germline, CDR1 SGHTA and CDR2 FQGNSA. V lost 6 bases and J 4 bases, leaving 12 bases between the germline ends. The CDR3 sequence is 13 residues long. The CDR3 DNA is TGTGCCAGCAGTCCCGGTCCTTCCTATGGCTACACCTTC. The encoded protein is CASSPGPSYGYTF.

This chain connects TRBV28 to TRBJ1-4; no definite D call. Trimming removed 7 bases at V and 8 bases at J, with 11 bases between. Looked up from germline, CDR1 is MDHEN and CDR2 is SYDVKM. This CDR3 is 12 amino acids long. CDR3 bases: TGTGCCAGCAACGACTCAACCGAAAAACTGTTTTTT. It specifies CASNDSTEKLFF.

The chain employs TRBV5-8 and TRBJ2-5; possible D gene TRBD1, 5 bases. Germline V gene sequence: CDR1 SGHTS, CDR2 YDEGEE. The CDR3 consists of 14 residues. The germline V and J ends were trimmed by 2 bases and 4 bases, with 12 bases remaining between them. CDR3 residues: CASSFAGRGETQYF. The CDR3 DNA reads TGTGCCAGCAGCTTTGCAGGGCGCGGAGAGACCCAGTACTTC.

The CDR3 coding sequence is TGTGCCAGCAGCTCAAGGACAGGGGGGAATGAGCAGTTCTTC. It codes for CASSSRTGGNEQFF. The genes are TRBV27 and TRBJ2-1; 10 bases agree with TRBD1. In germline, CDR1 is MNHEY, CDR2 SMNVEV (reference sequence). The CDR3 contains 14 residues. V was clipped by 6 bases and J by 7 bases; unmatched bases: 6.

The chain employs TRBV11-2 and TRBJ2-5; 9 positions agree with TRBD2. Germline trimming cut 7 bases from V and 3 bases from J; bases unmatched to any gene: 12. The CDR3 is 16 residues long. Germline lookup yields CDR1 SGHAT and CDR2 FQNNGV. In DNA form, the CDR3 reads TGTGCCAGCACCGACCCTTACATAGCGGGAGAAGAGACCCAGTACTTC. It is translated as CASTDPYIAGEETQYF.

The V call is TRBV3-1 (or the pseudogene TRBV3-2), the J call TRBJ2-2; 9 nucleotides line up with TRBD2. The V gene end was trimmed by 4 bases and the J gene end by 3 bases; junction bases not matched to a gene: 9. The CDR3 is 17 residues long. CDR1 and CDR2 (germline): LGHDT, YNNKEL (reference sequence). As DNA, the CDR3 is TGTGCCAGCAGCCTAGCGGGGGATCTCCTGGACACCGGGGAGCTGTTTTTT. This codes for CASSLAGDLLDTGELFF.

V gene TRBV2 combines with J gene TRBJ2-1, with TRBD2 matching 8 bases. The trim removed 6 bases at V and 2 bases at J, leaving 6 bases unmatched. The CDR3 runs to 15 residues. Germline V gene lookup returns CDR1 SNHLY and CDR2 FYNNEI. CDR3 sequence (DNA): TGTGCCAGCAGACGGAGCGGGGGCGCCTACAATGAGCAGTTCTTC. Its protein product is CASRRSGGAYNEQFF.